The next 8 T cell receptor beta chains were all read from a single sample in a study of T cells after posttransplantation cyclophosphamide. The protocol was immunoSEQ multiplex PCR, while the TCRdb copy is restricted to in-frame clones and leaves out a portion. The table has 25,000 to 30,000 clones, 70% to 90% seen once. The sequenced material came from PBMCs. The receptors here all came from a man in his forties or fifties.

The genes are TRBV5-1 and TRBJ1-2, with TRBD1 identical over 7 bases. The V gene end was trimmed by 5 bases and the J gene end by 6 bases; junction bases not matched to a gene: 16. The CDR3 spans 16 residues. Germline CDR1 SGHRS, CDR2 YFSETQ. The CDR3 loop reads CASSGVVRDSKNGYTF. The DNA of the CDR3 is TGCGCCAGCAGTGGTGTCGTCCGGGACAGCAAGAATGGCTACACCTTC.

The chain uses TRBV9 and TRBJ1-1; weak D call: TRBD1 (5 bases). The CDR3 is 15 residues long. The ends were cut back, 0 bases at V and 5 bases at J, with 14 bases in the middle. The germline V gene has CDR1 SGDLS and CDR2 YYNGEE. This CDR3 reads CASSVGLGELTEAFF. The DNA of the CDR3 is TGTGCCAGCAGCGTAGGGTTAGGGGAATTAACTGAAGCTTTCTTT.

The rearrangement joins TRBV4-2 to TRBJ1-5, with 7 positions matching TRBD1. Germline-derived CDR1 and CDR2 are LGHNA and YNFKEQ. The CDR3 has 14 residues. The V and J ends lost 0 bases and 5 bases, in that order; junction bases with no gene match: 1. The CDR3 DNA follows: TGTGCCAGCAGCCAAGATCAGGGGGATCAGCCCCAGCATTTT. It encodes CASSQDQGDQPQHF.

The chain carries TRBV29-1 and TRBJ1-1; the D is unclear. The CDR3 sequence is 12 residues long. CDR1 SQVTM and CDR2 ANQGSEA come from the germline V gene. Trimming pared 6 bases from V and 2 bases from J, leaving 10 bases between. CDR3 in amino acids: CSVTVTNTEAFF. DNA of the CDR3: TGCAGCGTCACAGTTACAAACACTGAAGCTTTCTTT.

In this sample, this clone turned up a few times. The chain recombines TRBV4-1 with TRBJ2-3; weak D call: TRBD1 (6 bases). The CDR3 has 14 residues. The V and J ends lost 0 bases and 10 bases respectively, with 14 bases between them. Germline V gives CDR1 MGHRA, CDR2 YSYEKL. DNA for the CDR3: TGCGCCAGCAGCCAAGATAGCCAGAAGGGGGCGCAGTATTTT. This codes for CASSQDSQKGAQYF.

The chain combines TRBV27 with TRBJ1-1, with D maybe TRBD1 (6 bases). The CDR3 totals 15 residues. The V gene lost 4 bases and the J gene lost 1 base, with 13 bases spanning the gap. Germline-derived CDR1 and CDR2 are MNHEY and SMNVEV (reference sequence). The DNA for the CDR3 is TGTGCCAGCAGTTCCCACTCGACAGGGAACACTGAAGCTTTCTTT. This codes for CASSSHSTGNTEAFF.

This sequence joins TRBV9 and TRBJ2-5; a possible D gene is TRBD1 (6 bases). The germline V gene encodes CDR1 SGDLS and CDR2 YYNGEE. This CDR3 is 13 amino acids long. Trimming cost V 10 bases and J 1 base, with 14 bases left between them. The CDR3 sequence: CASSRGFQETQYF. In DNA form, the CDR3 reads TGTGCCTCCTCGAGGGGGTTCCAAGAGACCCAGTACTTC. The whole variable domain, filled in from reference TRBV9 and TRBJ2-5, reads DSGVTQTPKHLITATGQRVTLRCSPRSGDLSVYWYQQSLDQGLQFLIQYYNGEERAKGNILERFSAQQFPDLHSELNLSSLELGDSALYFCASSRGFQETQYFGPGTRLLVL.

This chain joins TRBV5-1 and TRBJ1-1; D remains unclear. This CDR3 has 13 amino acids. Between the trimmed V and J ends, which lost 1 base and 1 base, there was a span of 5 bases. The germline gives CDR1 SGHRS, CDR2 YFSETQ. CDR3 coding DNA: TGCGCCAGCAGCTTGACGGGGAACACTGAAGCTTTCTTT. The encoded protein is CASSLTGNTEAFF.